This T cell receptor beta chain came from a study of memory CD4+ T cells and cytomegalovirus serostatus. CDR1 is LNHDA and CDR2 is SQIVND in the germline V gene (reference sequence). The V and J ends lost 4 bases and 5 bases respectively, with 11 bases between them. CDR3 length equals 13 residues. The sort gate was single viable CD3+CD4+CD8-CD45RO+ cells for memory CD4+ T cells. Donors' CMV status reflects serum IgG against pp150, pp28, p38, p52. Assay: immunoSEQ multiplex PCR; the TCRdb copy retains only in-frame clones and omits some. The data show roughly 50,000 clones, more than 70% seen once. The sequencing sample was made of memory CD4+ T cells from blood. The source of this sequence is an adult in good health and CMV-seronegative. Some clones in this sample may be carry-over from other donors' samples. This sequence joins TRBV19 and TRBJ2-5, with D possibly matching TRBD1 (5 bases). Here the CDR3 DNA reads TGTGCCAGTAGTAGAACAGGAACGGAGACCCAGTACTTC. Encoded protein: CASSRTGTETQYF.